This T cell receptor beta chain stems from a study of cytomegalovirus exposure and HLA in healthy donors. Study at large: A prior study identified just under 120 million unique TCR beta sequences from roughly 180 million T cells.

Study results and caveats: It was about 150 TCR beta chains that were listed as cytomegalovirus-associated. For TCR beta chains, V- and J-gene trimming was later linked to a missense DCLRE1C variant.

Germline V gene sequence: CDR1 MNHNY, CDR2 SVGAGI (reference sequence). The CDR3 length is 12 residues. A remark on this clone: Its antigen is currently unknown. The junction does not match germline at one end; this may be a read error.

The PCR was carried out with 60 Vbeta primers and 13 Jbeta primers. Repertoires were generated with immunoSEQ multiplex PCR, while TCRdb's copy carries only in-frame clones and drops some. The sample includes 100,000 to 150,000 clones, around 82% of them seen just once. Sequenced material: PBMCs. The source is a boy aged 5-17 years in good health and CMV-seronegative. The chain employs TRBV6-6 and TRBJ1-2; D might be TRBD1 (5 bases). CDR3 protein: CASTKEMTEFHF. The CDR3 coding sequence is TGTGCCAGCACTAAAGAGATGACAGAGTTTCACTTC.